Presented here are 13 T cell receptor beta chains from one specimen sequenced in a study of cytomegalovirus exposure and HLA in healthy donors. 60 Vbeta and 13 Jbeta primers were used in PCR. Assay: immunoSEQ multiplex PCR; the TCRdb copy retains only in-frame clones and omits some. This table has tens of thousands of clones, 70% to 80% appearing once. The sequencing input was PBMCs. The receptors here all came from a man aged 50-60 years in good health and CMV-seropositive.

The chain couples TRBV19 to TRBJ2-5, with 10 bases that match TRBD2. This CDR3 contains 16 residues. CDR1 is LNHDA and CDR2 is SQIVND in the germline V gene (reference sequence). The V segment lost 5 bases and the J segment 0 bases; nucleotides outside the gene matches: 6. The CDR3 bases are TGTGCCAGTAGTCTTTATAGCGGGGGGAACCAAGAGACCCAGTACTTC. Protein sequence: CASSLYSGGNQETQYF.

This rearrangement joins TRBV4-1 to TRBJ1-3; D not resolved. Germline values: CDR1 MGHRA, CDR2 YSYEKL. Between the trimmed V and J ends, which lost 3 bases and 0 bases, there was a span of 9 bases. The CDR3 runs to 15 residues. The CDR3 coding sequence is TGCGCCAGCAGCCAGGGAGACCTCTCTGGAAACACCATATATTTT. This gives the protein CASSQGDLSGNTIYF.

The chain joins TRBV7-2 to TRBJ1-5; D may be TRBD1 (6 bases). V was pared by 4 bases and J by 7 bases, with 14 bases between. Looked up from germline, CDR1 is SGHTA and CDR2 is FQGNSA. The length of the CDR3 is 14 residues. CDR3: CASSSLTGPQPQHF. The CDR3 DNA is TGTGCCAGCAGCTCCCTGACAGGTCCCCAGCCCCAGCATTTT.

The chain uses TRBV27 and TRBJ2-3; unclear D gene. Per the germline V gene, CDR1 is MNHEY and CDR2 is SMNVEV (reference sequence). Trimming pared 3 bases from V and 1 base from J, leaving 14 bases between. The CDR3 loop spans 16 amino acids. The CDR3 here is CASSFNPGWGTDTQYF. The CDR3 DNA is TGTGCCAGCAGTTTTAATCCGGGTTGGGGCACAGATACGCAGTATTTT.

This chain connects TRBV5-8 to TRBJ2-2; TRBD1 matches at 8 bases. Germline-derived CDR1 and CDR2 are SGHTS and YDEGEE. The CDR3 consists of 14 residues. J was trimmed by 6 bases and V by 2 bases; bases with no gene match: 3. CDR3 coding DNA: TGTGCCAGCAGCTTCCAACAGGGGGCCGGGGAGCTGTTTTTT. Translated, it gives CASSFQQGAGELFF.

V gene TRBV11-2 combines with J gene TRBJ2-7, with 8 bases that match TRBD1. The length of the CDR3 is 14 residues. Germline V lookup: CDR1 SGHAT, CDR2 FQNNGV. The V gene end was trimmed by 5 bases and the J gene end by 5 bases; junction bases not matched to a gene: 8. This CDR3 reads CASSQTGVFNEQYF. DNA for the CDR3: TGTGCCAGCAGCCAGACAGGGGTCTTTAACGAGCAGTACTTC.

This rearrangement joins TRBV19 to TRBJ2-1; 9 nucleotides match TRBD2. Germline assignment: CDR1 LNHDA and CDR2 SQIVND (reference sequence). This CDR3 has 17 amino acids. The trim removed 2 bases at V and 0 bases at J, leaving 5 bases unmatched. CDR3 DNA: TGTGCCAGTAGTATACATCGAGCGGGAGGCTCCTACAATGAGCAGTTCTTC. Translating it yields CASSIHRAGGSYNEQFF. Full variable domain (rest looked up from reference TRBV19 and TRBJ2-1): DGGITQSPKYLFRKEGQNVTLSCEQNLNHDAMYWYRQDPGQGLRLIYYSQIVNDFQKGDIAEGYSVSREKKESFPLTVTSAQKNPTAFYLCASSIHRAGGSYNEQFFGPGTRLTVL.

The CDR3 here is CASSVGSGWELGSGEQFF. The CDR3 DNA is TGTGCCAGCAGCGTAGGGTCGGGGTGGGAACTAGGAAGTGGTGAGCAGTTCTTC. The chain uses TRBV9 and TRBJ2-1; possibly TRBD2 for D (5 bases). Germline loops: CDR1 SGDLS, CDR2 YYNGEE. This CDR3 has 18 residues. The V end was cut by 0 bases, the J end by 9 bases, with 25 bases between.

The chain carries TRBV5-1 and TRBJ2-7; 9 bases fit TRBD2. The germline CDR1 and CDR2 sequences are SGHRS and YFSETQ. The V and J ends lost 0 bases and 2 bases, in that order; junction bases with no gene match: 12. This CDR3 spans 18 amino acids. CDR3 sequence reads: CASSLEAGLSGRTYEQYF. The CDR3 coding sequence is TGCGCCAGCAGCTTGGAGGCTGGCCTCAGCGGGAGGACCTACGAGCAGTACTTC.

The chain joins TRBV18 to TRBJ1-5; TRBD1 matches 8 bases. Germline V gene sequence: CDR1 KGHSH, CDR2 LQKENI. The J segment lost 0 bases and the V segment lost 4 bases, leaving 8 bases of the junction unmatched. This CDR3 spans 17 amino acids. The CDR3: CASSRLDTGGSNQPQHF. The CDR3 nucleotides are TGTGCCAGCTCACGACTCGATACAGGGGGTAGCAATCAGCCCCAGCATTTT.

Sample share makes this clone large. The sample carries other DNA sequences with the same CDR3. The chain has TRBV27 and TRBJ2-1; 14 bases agree with TRBD2. The germline gives CDR1 MNHEY, CDR2 SMNVEV (reference sequence). With V trimmed by 6 bases and J by 4 bases, 5 bases remained unmatched. The CDR3 consists of 16 residues. The DNA of the CDR3 is TGTGCCAGCAGCGGGACTAGCGGGAGTAGGTACAATGAGCAGTTCTTC. Protein sequence: CASSGTSGSRYNEQFF.

The V gene is TRBV28, the J gene TRBJ1-6, with 9 bases aligning to TRBD1. With V trimmed by 3 bases and J by 8 bases, 2 bases remained unmatched. Germline CDR1 is MDHEN and CDR2 is SYDVKM. The CDR3 has 14 amino acids. The CDR3: CASSLGTGYSPLHF. Here the CDR3 DNA reads TGTGCCAGCAGTTTGGGGACAGGGTATTCACCCCTCCACTTT.

This clone has just one count. The CDR3, as DNA: TGTGCCAGTAGTGCATCCGGGACAGGGAACACTGAAGCTTTCTTT. As protein: CASSASGTGNTEAFF. V is TRBV19 and J is TRBJ1-1; 8 nucleotides match TRBD1. Germline loops: CDR1 LNHDA, CDR2 SQIVND (reference sequence). After removal of 5 bases from V and 1 base from J, the junction contained 6 bases not matched to a gene. This CDR3 contains 15 residues.